These 2 T cell receptor beta chains came from one sample sequenced in a study of T cells in Graves' hyperthyroidism and ophthalmopathy. TCR beta CDR3 regions were amplified from RNA. A first-round RT-PCR of the TCR CDR3 used the HTBI primer set. Using its own MiXCR run on the multiplex PCR reads, TCRdb lists one record per CDR3 protein. The table shows over 700,000 distinct CDR3 sequences, with 35% occurring only once. Sequenced: blood. The receptors were gathered from a woman in her 40s with Graves' hyperthyroidism.

This clonotype was detected a few times. The rearrangement joins TRBV5-1 to TRBJ2-6, with D unclear. V shed 0 bases and J shed 0 bases, with 7 bases lying between them. The germline CDR1 and CDR2 sequences are SGHRS and YFSETQ. This CDR3 is built from 16 residues. The CDR3 DNA reads TGCGCCAGCAGCTTGGCAGATTACTCTGGGGCCAACGTCCTGACTTTC. This sequence encodes CASSLADYSGANVLTF.

This clonotype came up a few times. The chain uses TRBV20-1 and TRBJ2-5; 10 bases are a match to TRBD1. The CDR3 is made up of 14 amino acids. CDR1 DFQATT and CDR2 SNEGSKA come from the germline V gene (reference sequence). The V segment lost 5 bases and the J segment 4 bases; nucleotides outside the gene matches: 7. The DNA of the CDR3 is TGCAGTGCTCAGGGACAGGGGACGGGAGAGACCCAGTACTTC. It encodes CSAQGQGTGETQYF.